The next 21 T cell receptor beta chains were all read from a single sample in a study of PD-L1 blockade in urothelial cancer. The repertoire was sequenced with immunoSEQ multiplex PCR; TCRdb's copy has only in-frame clones and lacks some. This sample has tens of thousands of clones, with approximately 85% found just once. Described time point: peripheral blood 6 weeks after treatment start. Sequenced here: PBMCs, sampled around atezolizumab (anti-PD-L1) treatment. These receptors all stem from a man aged 45-60 years with urothelial cancer.

V is TRBV10-2 and J is TRBJ2-7; TRBD2 matches 11 bases. Unmatched junction bases numbered 2, after V lost 2 bases and J lost 5 bases. Germline V gives CDR1 WSHSY, CDR2 SAAADI. CDR3 length: 14 amino acids. Here the CDR3 reads CASSETSGRHEQYF. The CDR3 DNA is TGCGCCAGCAGTGAGACTAGCGGGAGACACGAGCAGTACTTC.

The chain employs TRBV7-9 and TRBJ2-1; 7 nucleotides align to TRBD1. J lost 0 bases, V lost 4 bases, and 3 bases had no gene match. The CDR3 spans 15 residues. Per the germline V gene, CDR1 is SEHNR and CDR2 is FQNEAQ (reference sequence). The CDR3 coding sequence is TGTGCCAGCAGCTCGGGACAGCCCTCCTACAATGAGCAGTTCTTC. It translates to CASSSGQPSYNEQFF.

The chain uses TRBV21-1 and TRBJ1-1. TRBV21-1 is deemed a pseudogene. The CDR3 sequence is 14 residues long. The DNA for the CDR3 is TGTGCCAGCAGAAATGGGGGGGAGAACACTGAAGCTTTCTTT. Translated, it gives CASRNGGENTEAFF.

V usage is TRBV12-5 and J usage is TRBJ2-5, with D tentatively TRBD2 (5 bases). Germline V lookup: CDR1 LGHNT, CDR2 FRNRAP. This CDR3 spans 11 amino acids. Trimming removed 5 bases at V and 11 bases at J, with 12 bases between. The CDR3 reads CASGLLWEQYF. The CDR3 DNA is TGTGCTAGTGGTCTTCTGTGGGAGCAGTACTTC.

The chain recombines TRBV7-2 with TRBJ2-3; no definite D call. V lost 4 bases and J lost 0, with 8 bases in between. The CDR3 length is 14 residues. Germline values: CDR1 SGHTA, CDR2 FQGNSA. The CDR3 sequence: CASSSPGSTDTQYF. The CDR3 region has the DNA TGTGCCAGCAGCTCCCCCGGGAGCACAGATACGCAGTATTTT.

This clone was seen a single time. CDR3 sequence reads: CASSPATSSGQFF. In DNA form, the CDR3 reads TGTGCCAGCTCACCCGCTACTAGTTCGGGGCAGTTCTTC. The genes are TRBV18 and TRBJ2-1, with a possible D match to TRBD2 (5 bases). CDR1 and CDR2 from the germline V gene are KGHSH and LQKENI. CDR3 length: 13 amino acids. V lost 3 bases and J 12 bases, leaving 15 bases between the germline ends. The full variable domain, its missing parts supplied by reference TRBV18 and TRBJ2-1, is NAGVMQNPRHLVRRRGQEARLRCSPMKGHSHVYWYRQLPEEGLKFMVYLQKENIIDESGMPKERFSAEFPKEGPSILRIQQVVRGDSAAYFCASSPATSSGQFFGPGTRLTVL.

V is TRBV2 and J is TRBJ2-3, with 11 nucleotides matching TRBD2. Germline values: CDR1 SNHLY, CDR2 FYNNEI. The CDR3 sequence is 16 residues long. Losses at the gene ends were 10 bases for V and 2 bases for J; bases not matched to a gene: 11. CDR3 DNA: TGTGCCACCGCGTTCCTGACTAGCGGGACCACAGATACGCAGTATTTT. It encodes CATAFLTSGTTDTQYF.

The J gene is TRBJ1-6, the V gene TRBV6-1, with 9 nucleotides matching TRBD1. In germline, CDR1 is MNHNS, CDR2 SASEGT. CDR3 size: 14 residues. V was clipped by 3 bases and J by 17 bases; unmatched bases: 11. CDR3 in amino acids: CASSDGTGNKGIHF. The CDR3 nucleotides are TGTGCCAGCAGTGACGGGACAGGGAATAAGGGTATCCACTTT.

V gene TRBV6-1 combines with J gene TRBJ2-2; D is unclear. The length of the CDR3 is 14 residues. V dropped 8 bases and J dropped 3 bases, with 13 bases sitting between them. From germline, CDR1 is MNHNS and CDR2 SASEGT. CDR3 in DNA: TGTGCCAGCGCCAGACTCCTGGACACCGGGGAGCTGTTTTTT. This encodes CASARLLDTGELFF.

This chain uses TRBV9 with TRBJ2-1, with 8 nucleotides matching TRBD2. The germline gives CDR1 SGDLS, CDR2 YYNGEE. After removal of 5 bases from V and 6 bases from J, the junction contained 10 bases not matched to a gene. The CDR3 has 15 residues. The CDR3 loop reads CASSVSGGPSNEQFF. As DNA, the CDR3 is TGTGCCAGCAGTGTTTCGGGGGGGCCGTCCAATGAGCAGTTCTTC. The variable domain in full, completed from reference TRBV9 and TRBJ2-1, reads DSGVTQTPKHLITATGQRVTLRCSPRSGDLSVYWYQQSLDQGLQFLIQYYNGEERAKGNILERFSAQQFPDLHSELNLSSLELGDSALYFCASSVSGGPSNEQFFGPGTRLTVL.

This CDR3 reads CASRLAGVSEQFF. The CDR3 DNA is TGCGCCAGCAGACTAGCGGGAGTAAGCGAGCAGTTCTTC. The rearrangement links TRBV10-2 to TRBJ2-1; TRBD2 agrees at 11 bases. CDR1 WSHSY and CDR2 SAAADI come from the germline V gene. Trimming at V came to 6 bases and at J to 10 bases, leaving 5 bases not matched to a gene. The CDR3 is 13 amino acids.

The rearrangement links TRBV7-8 to TRBJ1-5; D is unclear. The CDR3 is 13 residues long. The germline V and J ends were trimmed by 2 bases and 3 bases, with 5 bases remaining between them. Looked up from germline, CDR1 is SGHVS and CDR2 is FQNEAQ. DNA of the CDR3: TGTGCCAGCAGCTTAAACATCAATCAGCCCCAGCATTTT. Translation gives CASSLNINQPQHF.

This chain links TRBV28 with TRBJ1-3; the D gene is possibly TRBD1 (5 bases). This CDR3 is built from 14 residues. The germline CDR1 and CDR2 sequences are MDHEN and SYDVKM. Trimming cost V 5 bases and J 3 bases, with 11 bases left between them. The CDR3 loop reads CASSTTGYGNTIYF. The CDR3 DNA reads as TGTGCCAGCAGTACTACAGGCTATGGAAACACCATATATTTT.

The rearrangement links TRBV7-2 to TRBJ1-2; no clear D. With 1 base removed from V and 3 bases from J, the gap between germline ends came to 9 bases. This CDR3 region has 14 residues. CDR1 and CDR2 (germline): SGHTA, FQGNSA. The CDR3, as DNA: TGTGCCAGCAGCTTAGTAGCGGTAGACTATGGCTACACCTTC. It yields the protein CASSLVAVDYGYTF. The variable domain in full, with the rest retrieved from reference TRBV7-2 and TRBJ1-2, is GAGVSQSPSNKVTEKGKDVELRCDPISGHTALYWYRQSLGQGLEFLIYFQGNSAPDKSGLPSDRFSAERTGGSVSTLTIQRTQQEDSAVYLCASSLVAVDYGYTFGSGTRLTVV.

The V gene is TRBV6-1, the J gene TRBJ2-5, with D unclear. The CDR3 length is 13 residues. CDR1 is MNHNS and CDR2 is SASEGT in the germline V gene. Trimming cost V 5 bases and J 3 bases, with 10 bases left between them. The CDR3 DNA follows: TGTGCCAGCAGTTCCGGGTGGAAAGAGACCCAGTACTTC. Protein product: CASSSGWKETQYF.

The V call is TRBV18, the J call TRBJ1-4, with a weak D call TRBD1 (5 bases). From germline, CDR1 is KGHSH and CDR2 LQKENI. V was clipped by 6 bases and J by 8 bases, with 19 bases between them. The CDR3 length is 15 residues. Here the CDR3 reads CASSPPGGPGEKLFF. DNA for the CDR3: TGTGCCAGCTCCCCCCCCGGGGGACCGGGAGAAAAACTGTTTTTT.

This clone has more than one count but fewer than ten. The J gene is TRBJ1-2, the V gene TRBV18, with D possibly TRBD1 on 5 matching bases. The CDR3 totals 15 residues. The V and J ends lost 2 bases and 4 bases respectively, with 14 bases between them. Looked up from germline, CDR1 is KGHSH and CDR2 is LQKENI. The DNA for the CDR3 is TGTGCCAGCTCACCAATTGCCGACAGCTCCTATGGCTACACCTTC. Amino acids: CASSPIADSSYGYTF.

The chain recombines TRBV5-8 with TRBJ2-1; weak D call: TRBD2 (7 bases). Germline CDR1 reads SGHTS; CDR2 reads YDEGEE. This CDR3 has 19 residues. V lost 1 base, J lost 2 bases, and 22 bases lay in between. For the CDR3, the DNA is TGTGCCAGCAGCTTGAGGATTAGCAGGAGGGGGGGAACCTACAATGAGCAGTTCTTC. Encoded protein: CASSLRISRRGGTYNEQFF.

The chain carries TRBV11-2 and TRBJ1-2, with D perhaps TRBD1 (6 bases). The CDR3 has 14 amino acids. CDR1 is SGHAT, CDR2 FQNNGV, per germline. Trimming shortened V by 0 bases and J by 8 bases, and 13 bases separated the two germline ends. The CDR3 DNA reads as TGTGCCAGCAGCTTAGACAGGGGAGGGAACGGCTACACCTTC. Its protein product is CASSLDRGGNGYTF.

The J gene is TRBJ2-7, the V gene TRBV5-1, with D perhaps matching TRBD1 (5 bases). In germline, CDR1 is SGHRS, CDR2 YFSETQ. V lost 4 bases and J 5 bases, leaving 16 bases between the germline ends. This CDR3 is built from 14 residues. CDR3 protein: CASSLRAGLNEQYF. The CDR3 DNA reads as TGCGCCAGCAGCCTAAGGGCAGGGTTGAACGAGCAGTACTTC.

The CDR3: CASGRQDPNTEAFF. The CDR3 coding sequence is TGTGCTAGTGGTAGACAGGACCCGAACACTGAAGCTTTCTTT. The chain has TRBV12-5 and TRBJ1-1; D is perhaps TRBD1 (6 bases). Trimming pared 5 bases from V and 1 base from J, leaving 11 bases between. This CDR3 contains 14 residues. CDR1 and CDR2 (germline): LGHNT, FRNRAP. Variable domain in full (rest from reference TRBV12-5 and TRBJ1-1): DARVTQTPRHKVTEMGQEVTMRCQPILGHNTVFWYRQTMMQGLELLAYFRNRAPLDDSGMPKDRFSAEMPDATLATLKIQPSEPRDSAVYFCASGRQDPNTEAFFGQGTRLTVV.